Listed below are T cell receptor beta chains from one sample, sequenced in a study of beta chain features in type 1 diabetes. Sequenced by immunoSEQ multiplex PCR; TCRdb stores in-frame clones only, minus some. The sample lists about 640,000 clones, over 10% occurring once. Sequences were obtained from naive CD4+ T cells from blood. These receptors all come from a man aged 25 to 45 with type 1 diabetes. Each CDR3 is given with its conserved first and last residue. The D gene is left open where the match is weak. Part of the rows lack a size; the others show once, few, many or a class for expanded clones.

DNA	CDR3	D	size	V	J
TGTGCCAGCAGCTTGGAAACAGGCAGACCGCGAAATGAAAAACTGTTTTTT	CASSLETGRPRNEKLFF	-	few	TRBV5-4	TRBJ1-4
TGTGCCATCAGGTCCGATGGTGGCTACACCTTC	CAIRSDGGYTF	-	-	TRBV10-3	TRBJ1-2
TGTGCCAGCAGCTTAGCGCTGGGAGAGACCCAGTACTTC	CASSLALGETQYF	-	few	TRBV7-2	TRBJ2-5
TGTGCCAGCAGCGAACTAGCGGGGGGGCGAGATACGCAGTATTTT	CASSELAGGRDTQYF	TRBD2	-	TRBV7-9	TRBJ2-3
TGTGCCAGCAGAGGGAGCGGTCACCCCTACGAGCAGTACTTC	CASRGSGHPYEQYF	-	-	TRBV7-2	TRBJ2-7
TGTGCCAGTAGTACAGGACCCAATCAGCCCCAGCATTTT	CASSTGPNQPQHF	-	few	TRBV19	TRBJ1-5
TGCAGCGTTGAAGATCCAGATACGCAGTATTTT	CSVEDPDTQYF	-	many	TRBV29-1	TRBJ2-3
TGTGCCAGCAGCTTCGACAGGGGGCGGATCAACTATGGCTACACCTTC	CASSFDRGRINYGYTF	TRBD1	-	TRBV7-2	TRBJ1-2
TGTGCCAGCAGCCGGTTGGGACTAGCGGATCTATACACAGATACGCAGTATTTT	CASSRLGLADLYTDTQYF	TRBD2	-	TRBV13	TRBJ2-3
TGCAGCTCCTACTTAGGAGCTTTCTTT	CSSYLGAFF	-	-	TRBV29-1	TRBJ1-1
TGTGCCAGCAGTCACAGGGAGTTGGGCGACTATGGCTACACCTTC	CASSHRELGDYGYTF	-	few	TRBV6-5	TRBJ1-2
TGTGCCAGCAGCCAAGGACTAGCGGGGGGGCCGGGTTACAATGAGCAGTTCTTC	CASSQGLAGGPGYNEQFF	TRBD2	-	TRBV4-2	TRBJ2-1
TGCGCCAGCAGCTTGGAACCCAGCTCCTACAATGAGCAGTTCTTC	CASSLEPSSYNEQFF	-	-	TRBV5-1	TRBJ2-1
TGTGCCAGCAGCTCCCCGGGCTCAGGAAAAGATACGCAGTATTTT	CASSSPGSGKDTQYF	-	-	TRBV27	TRBJ2-3
TGTGCCAGCAGTCCCCGACGAGGGGGAGAGACCCAGTACTTC	CASSPRRGGETQYF	-	few	TRBV27	TRBJ2-5
TGTGCCAGCAGCTTGTCACCGACCGGGGAGCTGTTTTTT	CASSLSPTGELFF	-	-	TRBV7-2	TRBJ2-2
TGTGCCAGTAGTAGATGGGATAATTCACCCCTCCACTTT	CASSRWDNSPLHF	-	few	TRBV19	TRBJ1-6
TGTGCCAGCAGCCCGGACAGGGGGCGGAACTATGGCTACACCTTC	CASSPDRGRNYGYTF	TRBD1	few	TRBV7-2	TRBJ1-2
TGTGCCAGCAGCGTAAATGAGCGCGCCTCCTACGAGCAGTACTTC	CASSVNERASYEQYF	-	-	TRBV9	TRBJ2-7
TGTGCCAGCACTCCCCCTGGCACAGATACGCAGTATTTT	CASTPPGTDTQYF	-	-	TRBV27	TRBJ2-3
TGTGCCAGCAGCGTAGCTGGGACTAGCGGGGGCACCGGGGAGCTGTTTTTT	CASSVAGTSGGTGELFF	TRBD2	few	TRBV9	TRBJ2-2
TGTGCCAGCAGCGCACAGGGGGCCCTGGGTAATGAGCAGTTCTTC	CASSAQGALGNEQFF	TRBD1	few	TRBV9	TRBJ2-1
TGTGCCTGGAGCGAATGGGGGAACAATCAGCCCCAGCATTTT	CAWSEWGNNQPQHF	-	few	TRBV30	TRBJ1-5
TGTGCCAGCAGTTTACCTACCGGGCTCATCTACGAGCAGTACTTC	CASSLPTGLIYEQYF	-	few	TRBV28	TRBJ2-7
TGTGCCAGCAGACAGGGAAACCAGCCCCAGCATTTT	CASRQGNQPQHF	-	few	TRBV2	TRBJ1-5
TGTGCCAGCAGTCCCGGGACACCCAAAGGGTGGCAGTTCTTC	CASSPGTPKGWQFF	-	-	TRBV14	TRBJ2-1
TGTGCCAGCAGCTTAGCGAGGGGACGCTCAGGAGAAAAACTGTTTTTT	CASSLARGRSGEKLFF	-	-	TRBV7-2	TRBJ1-4
TGTGCCAGCAGCTTAGACGGGACAGAGTCCAGGACCCAGTACTTC	CASSLDGTESRTQYF	TRBD1	few	TRBV7-2	TRBJ2-5
TGTGCCTGGGGGACCTCCTATGGCTACACCTTC	CAWGTSYGYTF	-	-	TRBV30	TRBJ1-2
TGCGCCAGCAGCCAAGGAGCCCCCGGGTACTACGAGCAGTACTTC	CASSQGAPGYYEQYF	-	few	TRBV4-3	TRBJ2-7
TGTGCCAGCGTTCAGGCGGGAACTAATGAAAAACTGTTTTTT	CASVQAGTNEKLFF	-	-	TRBV28	TRBJ1-4
TGCGCCAGCAGCTTTCTAGCGGGGGTCGCGGATACGCAGTATTTT	CASSFLAGVADTQYF	TRBD2	-	TRBV5-1	TRBJ2-3
TGTGCCAGCAGTCAACCCCCTCGGGGCGAGACCCAGTACTTC	CASSQPPRGETQYF	-	-	TRBV11-3	TRBJ2-5
TGCGCCAGCAGCTTGAGTATCGCTAGGGAGCTGTTTTTT	CASSLSIARELFF	-	few	TRBV5-1	TRBJ2-2
TGTGCCACCAGCAGAGTGACAGGGTCGGGCACTGAAGCTTTCTTT	CATSRVTGSGTEAFF	TRBD1	few	TRBV15	TRBJ1-1
TGTGCCAGCAGTTACCCAGGCAGGGGTGGCGGGGAGCTGTTTTTT	CASSYPGRGGGELFF	-	-	TRBV6-5	TRBJ2-2
TGCAGCGGTGCGCCTACCTCGGGACTAGCGGGGGTTGAGACCCAGTACTTC	CSGAPTSGLAGVETQYF	TRBD2	-	TRBV29-1	TRBJ2-5
TGTGCCAGCAGCTTAGGGAACAGGGGATCCTACGAGCAGTACTTC	CASSLGNRGSYEQYF	TRBD1	-	TRBV7-2	TRBJ2-7
TGCAGCGTTAAACCGGACACACTCTACGAGCAGTACTTC	CSVKPDTLYEQYF	-	-	TRBV29-1	TRBJ2-7
TGTGCCACCAGCGAAACCCTCTCGGACACTGAAGCTTTCTTT	CATSETLSDTEAFF	-	few	TRBV15	TRBJ1-1
TGTGCCAGCAGCCACCCAGGGAGATCCTACGAGCAGTACTTC	CASSHPGRSYEQYF	-	-	TRBV4-2	TRBJ2-7
TGTGCCTGGACACTACTTACTGGAAACACCATATATTTT	CAWTLLTGNTIYF	-	-	TRBV30	TRBJ1-3
TGCAGCGCCAAGACAGGCCCATACACTGAAGCTTTCTTT	CSAKTGPYTEAFF	-	few	TRBV29-1	TRBJ1-1
TGTGCCTGGAGTGTACGGGGGGGACAGTCCCTTTATAGCAATCAGCCCCAGCATTTT	CAWSVRGGQSLYSNQPQHF	TRBD1	-	TRBV30	TRBJ1-5
TGTGCCAGCAACCCTAGGCCCTCTGGAAACACCATATATTTT	CASNPRPSGNTIYF	-	few	TRBV5-8	TRBJ1-3
TGTGCCAGCAGCTTAGATCCGGGTCAGGAGTACGGCTACACCTTC	CASSLDPGQEYGYTF	-	-	TRBV11-2	TRBJ1-2
TGTGCCAGCAGCCCGACTAGCACACGGAACAATGAGCAGTTCTTC	CASSPTSTRNNEQFF	TRBD2	-	TRBV7-2	TRBJ2-1
TGCGCCAGCAGCTTCGAAGGAAGGGGGGAGCTGTTTTTT	CASSFEGRGELFF	-	few	TRBV5-1	TRBJ2-2
TGTGCCAGCAACGGGCGGGGCTCCTACGAGCAGTACTTC	CASNGRGSYEQYF	-	-	TRBV6-6	TRBJ2-7
TGTGCCAGTAGTATAGAGGGGAGAACTGAAGCTTTCTTT	CASSIEGRTEAFF	-	few	TRBV19	TRBJ1-1
TGTGCCAGCCGTCTAAACACGAACACCGGGGAGCTGTTTTTT	CASRLNTNTGELFF	-	-	TRBV6-6	TRBJ2-2
TGTGCCTGGGTGGCAGGATACGAGCAGTACTTC	CAWVAGYEQYF	-	-	TRBV30	TRBJ2-7
TGTGCCAGCAGTCTCGACAGGGTGGGCACCGGGGAGCTGTTTTTT	CASSLDRVGTGELFF	TRBD1	once	TRBV6-5	TRBJ2-2
TGTGCCAGCAGTGCGTCTCAGGCGACCTCTGGAAACACCATATATTTT	CASSASQATSGNTIYF	-	-	TRBV6-1	TRBJ1-3
TGTGCCAGCAGTTTTGGCAGGGGAGGAAACACCATATATTTT	CASSFGRGGNTIYF	-	-	TRBV28	TRBJ1-3